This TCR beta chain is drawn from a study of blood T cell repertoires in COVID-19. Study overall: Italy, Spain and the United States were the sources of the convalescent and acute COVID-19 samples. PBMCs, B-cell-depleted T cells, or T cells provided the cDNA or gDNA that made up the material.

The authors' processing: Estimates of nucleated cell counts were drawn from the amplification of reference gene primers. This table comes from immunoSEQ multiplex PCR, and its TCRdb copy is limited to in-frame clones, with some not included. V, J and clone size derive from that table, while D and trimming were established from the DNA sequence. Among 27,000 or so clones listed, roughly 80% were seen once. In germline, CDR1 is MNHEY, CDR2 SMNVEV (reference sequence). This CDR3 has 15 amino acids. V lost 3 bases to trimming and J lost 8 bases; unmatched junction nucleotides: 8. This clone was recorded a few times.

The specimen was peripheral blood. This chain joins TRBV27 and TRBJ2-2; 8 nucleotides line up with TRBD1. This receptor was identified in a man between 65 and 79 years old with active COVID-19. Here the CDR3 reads CASSFGTGVRGELFF. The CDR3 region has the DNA TGTGCCAGCAGTTTCGGGACAGGAGTAAGAGGGGAGCTGTTTTTT.